A single sample gave rise to the 32 T cell receptor beta chains below, sequenced in a study of naive and memory T cell subsets. Blood and skin TCR RNA was reverse transcribed with alpha and beta constant primers. TCRdb re-called the 5' RACE reads with MiXCR, one entry per CDR3 protein. Of over 25,000 distinct CDR3 sequences in the sample, roughly 23% are singletons; the top ten hold roughly 1.9%. Whole blood, 2.5 ml, came from adult healthy volunteers. The receptor source for this set is a female donor in good health.

A word on this clonotype: A much larger clone lies a single base off, so this may be a read error. The chain has TRBV4-1 and TRBJ1-5, with D hard to call. The CDR3 is made up of 14 amino acids. In germline, CDR1 is MGHRA, CDR2 YSYEKL. The CDR3 is CASSQDHSNQPQNF. CDR3 bases: TGCGCCAGCAGCCAAGATCATTCGAATCAGCCCCAGAATTTT.

This rearrangement joins TRBV7-3 to TRBJ2-5; no reliable D call. Germline V lookup: CDR1 SGHTA, CDR2 FQGTGA. V lost 5 bases and J lost 5, with 9 bases in between. The CDR3 extends over 12 amino acids. The DNA of the CDR3 is TGTGCCAGCAGCCAACCCCGGGAGACCCAGTACTTC. It codes for CASSQPRETQYF. Combining the CDR3 with reference TRBV7-3 and TRBJ2-5 gives the whole variable domain GAGVSQTPSNKVTEKGKYVELRCDPISGHTALYWYRQSLGQGPEFLIYFQGTGAADDSGLPNDRFFAVRPEGSVSTLKIQRTERGDSAVYLCASSQPRETQYFGPGTRLLVL.

The rearrangement uses TRBV4-3 and TRBJ2-5; no clear D. Per the germline V gene, CDR1 is LGHNA and CDR2 is YSLEER. Trimming pared 0 bases from V and 1 base from J, leaving 6 bases between. The CDR3 covers 14 residues. The CDR3 bases are TGCGCCAGCAGCCAAGATATCCTCCAAGAGACCCAGTACTTC. Amino acids: CASSQDILQETQYF.

This clonotype was picked up many times. DNA of the CDR3: TGCAGCGTTCGAGTTAGCCAACAAGAGACCCAGTACTTC. Translated: CSVRVSQQETQYF. The V and J genes are TRBV29-1 and TRBJ2-5, with D hard to call. Trimming pared 5 bases from V and 2 bases from J, leaving 12 bases between. Germline CDR1 SQVTM, CDR2 ANQGSEA. The CDR3 loop spans 13 amino acids.

This clonotype has ten or more counts. This sequence joins TRBV29-1 and TRBJ2-7; 7 bases align to TRBD2. Germline V gene lookup returns CDR1 SQVTM and CDR2 ANQGSEA. J gave up 7 bases and V 6 bases, and 12 bases lay outside the gene matches. The CDR3 totals 13 residues. The chain's CDR3 is CSVSAGPRGEQYF. CDR3 sequence (DNA): TGCAGCGTCTCAGCGGGGCCCCGAGGGGAGCAGTACTTC.

The chain links TRBV29-1 to TRBJ2-1; D possibly matches TRBD1 or TRBD2 (5 bases each). V lost 1 base and J lost 2, with 12 bases in between. The CDR3 runs 15 residues. Germline-derived CDR1 and CDR2 are SQVTM and ANQGSEA. The CDR3 loop is CSVEGGESPYNEQFF. The DNA for the CDR3 is TGCAGCGTTGAAGGAGGGGAGTCCCCCTACAATGAGCAGTTCTTC.

This clonotype was seen at least ten times. The V and J genes are TRBV7-9 and TRBJ1-1, with TRBD1 matching over 7 bases. The CDR3 runs 14 residues. Germline V gives CDR1 SEHNR, CDR2 FQNEAQ (reference sequence). Trimming cost V 6 bases and J 6 bases; bases outside gene matches: 10. The CDR3 sequence is CASSSGTVRSEAFF. CDR3 in DNA: TGTGCCAGCAGTTCCGGGACAGTGAGGTCTGAAGCTTTCTTT.

The sample holds a few counts of this clonotype. The chain combines TRBV20-1 with TRBJ2-5; 12 nucleotides align to TRBD2. Per the germline V gene, CDR1 is DFQATT and CDR2 is SNEGSKA (reference sequence). Losses at the gene ends were 6 bases for V and 6 bases for J; bases not matched to a gene: 11. The CDR3 is made up of 15 amino acids. The CDR3 DNA reads as TGCAGTGCCAACAGACTAGCGGGGGTCAAGAAGACCCAGTACTTC. Translating gives CSANRLAGVKKTQYF.

This clonotype was recorded many times. The chain is built from TRBV5-1 and TRBJ2-3, with 11 bases matching TRBD2. Germline V gives CDR1 SGHRS, CDR2 YFSETQ. The trim removed 4 bases at V and 0 bases at J, leaving 7 bases unmatched. This CDR3 region has 17 residues. CDR3 in amino acids: CASSELAGATSTDTQYF. The CDR3 region has the DNA TGCGCCAGCAGCGAACTAGCGGGGGCTACTAGCACAGATACGCAGTATTTT.

This clonotype was seen repeatedly, ten times or more. The rearrangement uses TRBV29-1 and TRBJ2-7, with D uncertain. CDR1 is SQVTM, CDR2 ANQGSEA, per germline. V was cut by 4 bases and J by 7 bases, with 8 bases left in between. The CDR3 has 10 amino acids. CDR3 bases: TGCAGCGTTGTGACGAGGGAGCAGTACTTC. It encodes CSVVTREQYF.

This clonotype occurred many times. J is TRBJ2-1 and V is TRBV29-1; TRBD1 matches at 7 bases. The CDR3 runs 13 residues. The ends lost 4 bases at V and 7 bases at J; junction bases unmatched: 7. CDR1 is SQVTM, CDR2 ANQGSEA, per germline. This CDR3 is CSVARQGGNEQFF. The CDR3 DNA follows: TGCAGCGTTGCCAGACAGGGCGGGAATGAGCAGTTCTTC.

The gene calls are TRBV27 and TRBJ2-1; 11 nucleotides match TRBD2. Germline V gene data show CDR1 as MNHEY and CDR2 as SMNVEV (reference sequence). The CDR3 is made up of 15 amino acids. The V and J ends lost 7 bases and 5 bases, in that order; junction bases with no gene match: 7. DNA of the CDR3: TGTGCCAGCACCCGCACTAGCGGGAGTCACAATGAGCAGTTCTTC. It codes for CASTRTSGSHNEQFF.

This clonotype has a handful of counts. The V and J genes are TRBV10-3 and TRBJ1-4; 9 positions agree with TRBD1. This CDR3 contains 17 residues. J was trimmed by 8 bases and V by 6 bases; bases with no gene match: 16. Germline V gives CDR1 ENHRY, CDR2 SYGVKD. CDR3 residues: CAIRAGTGFRGSEKLFF. DNA for the CDR3: TGTGCCATCAGAGCCGGGACAGGGTTCCGCGGGAGCGAAAAACTGTTTTTT.

The chain employs TRBV20-1 and TRBJ1-1, with no clear D. The ends were cut back, 0 bases at V and 5 bases at J, with 7 bases in the middle. Germline V lookup: CDR1 DFQATT, CDR2 SNEGSKA (reference sequence). The CDR3 is 12 residues long. CDR3 DNA: TGCAGTGCTAGAGATCCCAGTACTGAAGCTTTCTTT. This codes for CSARDPSTEAFF.

This clonotype came up a few times. This chain uses TRBV27 with TRBJ2-7; D unresolved. From germline, CDR1 is MNHEY and CDR2 SMNVEV (reference sequence). The ends were cut back, 6 bases at V and 3 bases at J, with 15 bases in the middle. This CDR3 comprises 14 residues. CDR3 sequence (DNA): TGTGCCAGCAGCTCCCTGGGCTCCGGCTACGAGCAGTACTTC. As protein: CASSSLGSGYEQYF.

This clonotype was counted ten times or more. For the CDR3, the DNA is TGCAGCGTTGAATCAGGGCCTAGGGGCACCTTC. Its protein product is CSVESGPRGTF. The chain employs TRBV29-1 and TRBJ1-2, with D perhaps matching TRBD1 (5 bases). CDR3 size: 11 residues. V lost 2 bases and J 13 bases, leaving 14 bases between the germline ends. CDR1 is SQVTM, CDR2 ANQGSEA, per germline.

By frequency in the sample, this clonotype is medium-sized. V gene TRBV20-1 combines with J gene TRBJ2-7; D may be TRBD1 (6 bases). V lost 5 bases, J lost 1 base, and 18 bases lay in between. In germline, CDR1 is DFQATT, CDR2 SNEGSKA (reference sequence). CDR3 length: 15 amino acids. This chain's CDR3 is CSAYSGTSGSYEQYF. Written as DNA, the CDR3 is TGCAGTGCTTACTCCGGGACAAGCGGTTCCTACGAGCAGTACTTC.

V is TRBV29-1 and J is TRBJ1-1; D not certain. Trimming took 4 bases from V and 5 from J, leaving 8 bases between them. CDR3 length: 11 residues. Germline-derived CDR1 and CDR2 are SQVTM and ANQGSEA. CDR3 DNA: TGCAGCGTTGTAGAAGTGACTGAAGCTTTCTTT. It codes for CSVVEVTEAFF. The entire variable domain, with the rest obtained from reference TRBV29-1 and TRBJ1-1, is as follows: SAVISQKPSRDICQRGTSLTIQCQVDSQVTMMFWYRQQPGQSLTLIATANQGSEATYESGFVIDKFPISRPNLTFSTLTVSNMSPEDSSIYLCSVVEVTEAFFGQGTRLTVV.

This clonotype occurred once. The V gene is TRBV5-1, the J gene TRBJ1-2; no definite D call. Deletions cut 1 base from V and 8 bases from J, with 12 bases between. The CDR3 sequence is 13 residues long. CDR1 is SGHRS and CDR2 is YFSETQ in the germline V gene. The CDR3 loop reads CASSLQAVKGYTF. CDR3 bases: TGCGCCAGCAGCTTGCAGGCAGTTAAAGGCTACACCTTC.

This clonotype was seen a handful of times. The chain links TRBV20-1 to TRBJ2-5; D may be TRBD1 (5 bases). Trimming left V 6 bases short and J 2 bases short, with 16 bases between. The germline gives CDR1 DFQATT, CDR2 SNEGSKA (reference sequence). There are 14 residues in the CDR3. In DNA form, the CDR3 reads TGCAGTGCAAGCGCTCCAGGGAAGCAAGAGACCCAGTACTTC. Translation gives CSASAPGKQETQYF.

A few counts support this clonotype. This chain joins TRBV6-5 and TRBJ2-6, with no clear D. V lost 6 bases and J 0 bases, leaving 15 bases between the germline ends. CDR3 size: 17 residues. Per the germline V gene, CDR1 is MNHEY and CDR2 is SVGAGI. CDR3 sequence: CASRRTGISSGANVLTF. CDR3 sequence (DNA): TGTGCCAGCAGGAGGACGGGTATAAGCTCTGGGGCCAACGTCCTGACTTTC.

This clonotype was recorded a few times. The rearrangement links TRBV29-1 to TRBJ2-5, with D perhaps TRBD1 (6 bases). V was shortened by 1 base and J by 2 bases, with 8 bases between the two germline ends. This CDR3 has 13 amino acids. Germline CDR1 SQVTM, CDR2 ANQGSEA. DNA for the CDR3: TGCAGCGTTGAAGGGGGGCAGCAAGAGACCCAGTACTTC. It yields the protein CSVEGGQQETQYF.

This clonotype was counted many times. The chain couples TRBV28 to TRBJ1-5; TRBD1 matches at 7 bases. CDR3 length: 15 amino acids. Trimming cost V 4 bases and J 2 bases; bases outside gene matches: 5. Germline CDR1 is MDHEN and CDR2 is SYDVKM. The CDR3 DNA reads as TGTGCCAGCAGTTCACTTACAGGGGGCAATCAGCCCCAGCATTTT. Translation: CASSSLTGGNQPQHF.

The chain carries TRBV7-2 and TRBJ1-2, with a weak D call TRBD1 (6 bases). Germline lookup yields CDR1 SGHTA and CDR2 FQGNSA. This CDR3 has 16 amino acids. Trimming stripped 0 bases from V and 6 bases from J, with 17 bases between. CDR3 in amino acids: CASSLAPPGHQDGYTF. The CDR3 nucleotides are TGTGCCAGCAGCTTAGCCCCACCGGGACACCAGGATGGCTACACCTTC.

The rearrangement links TRBV6-5 to TRBJ2-5; 7 nucleotides line up with TRBD1. CDR1 and CDR2 from the germline V gene are MNHEY and SVGAGI. V shed 5 bases and J 2 bases; nucleotides not matched to a gene: 5. The CDR3 runs to 14 residues. The CDR3 sequence: CASSRDRSQETQYF. Here the CDR3 DNA reads TGTGCCAGCAGTCGGGACAGAAGTCAAGAGACCCAGTACTTC.

This clonotype was recorded at least ten times. The chain is built from TRBV6-6 and TRBJ2-7; the D gene is possibly TRBD1 (7 bases). This CDR3 spans 14 amino acids. V dropped 7 bases and J dropped 6 bases, with 19 bases sitting between them. Looked up from germline, CDR1 is MNHNY and CDR2 is SVGAGI (reference sequence). DNA of the CDR3: TGTGCCAGCAATCGACAGGGAGGATACGCCGAGCAGTACTTC. Translated: CASNRQGGYAEQYF.

J is TRBJ2-6 and V is TRBV6-5; D uncertain. V lost 3 bases to trimming and J lost 3 bases, with 3 bases between them. There are 13 residues in the CDR3. The germline CDR1 and CDR2 sequences are MNHEY and SVGAGI. The CDR3 is CASSYYGANVLTF. The CDR3 bases are TGTGCCAGCAGTTATTATGGGGCCAACGTCCTGACTTTC.

This clonotype is termed medium-sized (0.01 to 0.1%). The DNA of the CDR3 is TGCAGTGCTAGTCTCTCGGTTCGGGGAGAGACCCAGTACTTC. Residues: CSASLSVRGETQYF. The chain has TRBV20-1 and TRBJ2-5; tentative D call: TRBD2 (5 bases). The ends were cut back, 3 bases at V and 4 bases at J, with 15 bases in the middle. CDR3 size: 14 residues. Germline lookup yields CDR1 DFQATT and CDR2 SNEGSKA (reference sequence).

This clonotype was recorded at least ten times. The rearrangement links TRBV19 to TRBJ1-1, with D possibly TRBD1 on 5 matching bases. This CDR3 comprises 14 residues. V lost 3 bases and J lost 0, with 8 bases in between. Germline CDR1 is LNHDA and CDR2 is SQIVND (reference sequence). Here the CDR3 DNA reads TGTGCCAGTAGTATTGGACACTTGAACACTGAAGCTTTCTTT. Translation: CASSIGHLNTEAFF.

The rearrangement joins TRBV12-3 or TRBV12-4 to TRBJ2-1, with 8 bases aligning to TRBD2. This CDR3 is built from 15 residues. V was clipped by 5 bases and J by 8 bases; unmatched bases: 11. CDR3 protein: CASSPRGGQGYEQFF. The CDR3, as DNA: TGTGCCAGCAGTCCCCGCGGGGGGCAAGGATATGAGCAGTTCTTC.

This clonotype was observed many times. The V gene is TRBV18, the J gene TRBJ2-7; D gene unclear. Trimming removed 5 bases at V and 1 base at J, with 9 bases between. The CDR3 totals 13 residues. Germline V gene lookup returns CDR1 KGHSH and CDR2 LQKENI. CDR3 coding DNA: TGTGCCAGCTCATCACGGAGTTCCTACGAGCAGTACTTC. This gives the protein CASSSRSSYEQYF.

Ten or more counts support this clonotype. The chain has TRBV1 and TRBJ1-1. TRBV1 is recorded as a pseudogene. CDR3 length: 13 residues. CDR3 bases: TGCGCCAGCAGCCGGGCCTTGAACACTGAAGCTTTCTTT. This sequence encodes CASSRALNTEAFF.